A selection of T cell receptor beta chains follows, all from one sample in a study of T cell repertoires in ileal Crohn's disease. Produced via immunoSEQ multiplex PCR; TCRdb's table is partial and in-frame only. The repertoire includes around 13,000 clones, about 70% of them detected once, and over 7% sits in the top ten. Sequences were obtained from ileal tissue. The receptor set was obtained from an adult with Crohn's disease. The CDR3 runs from the conserved cysteine through the conserved F or W. The size of a clone is reported for some rows only, either as once, few or many, or as a class for expanded clones.

v_call clone_size cdr3_aa
TRBV7-6 - CASSETYSSYEQYF
TRBV9 few CASSVDGLAAPGDEQFF
TRBV5-1 - CASSSGQGTDTQYF
TRBV15 - CATSRDLTGGAETQYF
TRBV11-2 once CASSLFGLTDTQYF
TRBV7-2 - CASSSGTSGALAKNIQYF
TRBV6-1 - CASSERLGSGGAPANRYEQYF
TRBV4-1 - CASSLQGVSYNEQFF
TRBV6-5 - CASIKPGNTEAFF
TRBV27 few CASSLGLGATNEKLFF
TRBV6-1 - CASSPRERETQYF